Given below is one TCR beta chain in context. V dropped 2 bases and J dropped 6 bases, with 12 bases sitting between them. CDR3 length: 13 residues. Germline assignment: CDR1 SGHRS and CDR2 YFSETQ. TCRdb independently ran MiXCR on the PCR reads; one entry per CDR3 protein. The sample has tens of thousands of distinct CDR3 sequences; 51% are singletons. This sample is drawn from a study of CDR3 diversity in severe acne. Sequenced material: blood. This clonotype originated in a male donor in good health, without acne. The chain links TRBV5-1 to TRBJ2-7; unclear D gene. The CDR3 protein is CASSLVLGGEQYF. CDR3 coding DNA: TGCGCCAGCAGCTTAGTCCTCGGTGGCGAGCAGTACTTC.